The 30 T cell receptor beta chains below all came from one sample that was sequenced in a study of OX40 agonist ivuxolimab in advanced cancers. The protocol was immunoSEQ multiplex PCR, while the TCRdb copy is restricted to in-frame clones and leaves out a portion. The sample carries about 48,000 clones, around 89% recorded once. The material sequenced was CD4+ or CD8+ T cells sorted from blood, taken in a trial of the OX40 agonist ivuxolimab. All receptors derive from an adult with an advanced solid tumor such as melanoma, head and neck, liver or kidney cancer.

J is TRBJ2-7 and V is TRBV19; 9 bases align to TRBD1. The CDR3 runs 14 residues. Germline CDR1 reads LNHDA; CDR2 reads SQIVND (reference sequence). V lost 5 bases to trimming and J lost 3 bases; unmatched junction nucleotides: 5. CDR3 amino acids: CASSPTGGSYEQYF. CDR3 sequence (DNA): TGTGCCAGTAGTCCAACAGGGGGCAGCTACGAGCAGTACTTC.

The V and J genes are TRBV11-2 and TRBJ2-7; 7 bases map to TRBD2. There are 16 residues in the CDR3. Germline V CDR1 and CDR2: SGHAT, FQNNGV. Trimming removed 3 bases from V and 4 bases from J; junction bases left unmatched: 12. Here the CDR3 reads CASSFGPGSSGYEQYF. CDR3 in DNA: TGTGCCAGCAGCTTTGGGCCCGGTTCTAGCGGTTACGAGCAGTACTTC.

This chain uses TRBV2 with TRBJ2-7; D uncertain. Per the germline V gene, CDR1 is SNHLY and CDR2 is FYNNEI. Deletions cut 3 bases from V and 5 bases from J, with 2 bases between. The CDR3 contains 10 residues. As DNA, the CDR3 is TGTGCCAGCAGTGAGGACGAGCAGTACTTC. This codes for CASSEDEQYF.

This rearrangement joins TRBV5-4 to TRBJ2-1; D unclear. The germline V gene has CDR1 SGHNT and CDR2 YYREEE (reference sequence). The V gene lost 1 base and the J gene lost 3 bases, with 14 bases spanning the gap. The CDR3 is 16 amino acids. CDR3 protein: CASSLLGGSSYNEQFF. CDR3 nucleotide sequence: TGTGCCAGCAGCTTGCTGGGCGGCTCTAGCTACAATGAGCAGTTCTTC.

The V call is TRBV19, the J call TRBJ2-2, with 9 nucleotides matching TRBD2. Looked up from germline, CDR1 is LNHDA and CDR2 is SQIVND (reference sequence). The V and J ends lost 3 bases and 7 bases, in that order; junction bases with no gene match: 3. The CDR3 is made up of 14 amino acids. CDR3 nucleotide sequence: TGTGCCAGTAGTATCCAGCGGGAGGACGGGGAGCTGTTTTTT. The encoded protein is CASSIQREDGELFF. The full variable domain, rest sourced from reference TRBV19 and TRBJ2-2, is DGGITQSPKYLFRKEGQNVTLSCEQNLNHDAMYWYRQDPGQGLRLIYYSQIVNDFQKGDIAEGYSVSREKKESFPLTVTSAQKNPTAFYLCASSIQREDGELFFGEGSRLTVL.

The gene calls are TRBV21-1 and TRBJ1-6; the D call of TRBD1 is as the table states it, not checked on the DNA. TRBV21-1 corresponds to a pseudogene. The length of the CDR3 is 16 residues. The CDR3 bases are TGTGCCAGCAGCAAAGAGGGGACAGTCTATAATTCACCCCTCCACTTT. Its translation is CASSKEGTVYNSPLHF.

This sequence joins TRBV19 and TRBJ1-1; 8 nucleotides line up with TRBD1. The V gene end was trimmed by 7 bases and the J gene end by 4 bases; junction bases not matched to a gene: 8. Germline lookup yields CDR1 LNHDA and CDR2 SQIVND (reference sequence). The CDR3 has 14 residues. The DNA of the CDR3 is TGTGCCAGTAACGTGGCAGGGGGCGGCACTGAAGCTTTCTTT. This sequence encodes CASNVAGGGTEAFF.

The chain recombines TRBV18 with TRBJ1-1; TRBD1 might be the D (5 bases). With 1 base removed from V and 8 bases from J, the gap between germline ends came to 8 bases. CDR3 length: 12 amino acids. Germline-derived CDR1 and CDR2 are KGHSH and LQKENI. CDR3 region: CASSPQGTEAFF. DNA for the CDR3: TGTGCCAGCTCACCACAGGGGACCGAAGCTTTCTTT.

V is TRBV19 and J is TRBJ2-2; the D is unclear. Germline V CDR1 and CDR2: LNHDA, SQIVND (reference sequence). The length of the CDR3 is 12 residues. Trimming left V 6 bases short and J 7 bases short, with 9 bases between. DNA of the CDR3: TGTGCCAGTAGCCTGGGTGGCGGGGAGCTGTTTTTT. As protein: CASSLGGGELFF.

The V and J genes are TRBV7-9 and TRBJ1-1, with TRBD1 as a possible D gene (6 bases). Germline loops: CDR1 SEHNR, CDR2 FQNEAQ (reference sequence). The CDR3 sequence is 15 residues long. V was clipped by 5 bases and J by 1 base, with 14 bases between them. CDR3 nucleotide sequence: TGTGCCAGCAGCCCGGACAGTTGGGAGAACACTGAAGCTTTCTTT. Its translation is CASSPDSWENTEAFF.

The genes are TRBV13 and TRBJ2-1; no definite D call. There are 14 residues in the CDR3. Germline CDR1 is PRHDT and CDR2 is FYEKMQ (reference sequence). Trimming stripped 5 bases from V and 2 bases from J, with 10 bases between. The CDR3 sequence is CASSADGTYNEQFF. The DNA for the CDR3 is TGTGCCAGCAGCGCGGACGGTACCTACAATGAGCAGTTCTTC.

The chain couples TRBV4-1 to TRBJ2-7; D is uncertain. Trimming took 0 bases from V and 3 from J, leaving 12 bases between them. Germline values: CDR1 MGHRA, CDR2 YSYEKL. The CDR3 is 15 amino acids. The CDR3 is CASSQELVMDYEQYF. CDR3 DNA: TGCGCCAGCAGCCAAGAACTGGTAATGGACTACGAGCAGTACTTC.

This chain joins TRBV27 and TRBJ2-7; 7 bases are shared with TRBD2. This CDR3 is built from 15 residues. After removal of 0 bases from V and 1 base from J, the junction contained 3 bases not matched to a gene. From germline, CDR1 is MNHEY and CDR2 SMNVEV (reference sequence). The CDR3 spells CASSLSGGGSYEQYF. The CDR3 bases are TGTGCCAGCAGTTTATCGGGGGGAGGGTCCTACGAGCAGTACTTC.

This clone occurred once. The V call is TRBV11-1, the J call TRBJ2-1, with TRBD2 as a possible D gene (9 bases). CDR1 is SGHAT, CDR2 FQDESV, per germline (reference sequence). With 2 bases removed from V and 4 bases from J, the gap between germline ends came to 24 bases. The CDR3 has 19 residues. CDR3 sequence: CASSLRRTGREGLYNEQFF. CDR3 bases: TGTGCCAGCAGCTTAAGGAGGACAGGGCGGGAGGGCCTGTACAATGAGCAGTTCTTC.

The chain employs TRBV15 and TRBJ2-1, with 9 bases identical to TRBD2. The CDR3 is made up of 14 amino acids. J was trimmed by 6 bases and V by 4 bases; bases with no gene match: 4. Germline V CDR1 and CDR2: LNHNV, YYDKDF (reference sequence). CDR3 sequence: CATSNSGSGNEQFF. For the CDR3, the DNA is TGTGCCACCAGCAATAGCGGGAGCGGCAATGAGCAGTTCTTC.

The gene calls are TRBV5-6 and TRBJ2-3, with 8 bases lining up with TRBD2. CDR1 is SGHDT, CDR2 YYEEEE, per germline. The V and J ends lost 4 bases and 3 bases, in that order; junction bases with no gene match: 13. The CDR3 spans 17 residues. CDR3 protein: CASSPSGSGVGTDTQYF. The CDR3 DNA reads as TGTGCCAGCAGCCCCAGCGGTAGCGGGGTAGGGACAGATACGCAGTATTTT.

This chain uses TRBV2 with TRBJ2-1, with 10 bases fitting TRBD2. The J segment lost 2 bases and the V segment lost 4 bases, leaving 2 bases of the junction unmatched. Germline V gene sequence: CDR1 SNHLY, CDR2 FYNNEI. This CDR3 spans 15 amino acids. CDR3 DNA: TGTGCCAGCAGTGGGACTAGCGGAGCCTACAATGAGCAGTTCTTC. It encodes CASSGTSGAYNEQFF.

The gene calls are TRBV7-9 and TRBJ2-1; TRBD2 matches 8 bases. This CDR3 comprises 17 residues. J gave up 4 bases and V 1 base, and 9 bases lay outside the gene matches. Germline V gene lookup returns CDR1 SEHNR and CDR2 FQNEAQ (reference sequence). This CDR3 is CASSLGGGGRTYNEQFF. DNA for the CDR3: TGTGCCAGCAGCTTAGGAGGAGGCGGGAGGACTTACAATGAGCAGTTCTTC.

CDR3 coding DNA: TGTGCCAGCAGCGCGAGCGGAAACACCATATATTTT. It specifies CASSASGNTIYF. The chain carries TRBV9 and TRBJ1-3; no firm D call. Germline V gene sequence: CDR1 SGDLS, CDR2 YYNGEE. The CDR3 covers 12 residues. Trimming took off 3 bases at V and 4 bases at J, with 5 bases between the two ends.

The rearrangement joins TRBV2 to TRBJ1-6; TRBD1 agrees at 7 bases. The CDR3 totals 14 residues. The ends lost 9 bases at V and 4 bases at J; junction bases unmatched: 6. Germline CDR1 is SNHLY and CDR2 is FYNNEI. In nucleotides, the CDR3 is TGTGCCAGTGACAGGGATGGTTATAATTCACCCCTCCACTTT. This translates into CASDRDGYNSPLHF. Variable domain in full (rest from reference TRBV2 and TRBJ1-6): EPEVTQTPSHQVTQMGQEVILRCVPISNHLYFYWYRQILGQKVEFLVSFYNNEISEKSEIFDDQFSVERPDGSNFTLKIRSTKLEDSAMYFCASDRDGYNSPLHFGNGTRLTVT.

The chain carries TRBV27 and TRBJ2-7, with D unclear. V was clipped by 2 bases and J by 1 base, with 6 bases between them. The germline V gene has CDR1 MNHEY and CDR2 SMNVEV (reference sequence). CDR3 length: 13 residues. The CDR3 is CASSLSRSYEQYF. The CDR3 nucleotides read TGTGCCAGCAGTTTAAGCCGGTCCTACGAGCAGTACTTC.

The chain carries TRBV19 and TRBJ1-6, with D hard to call. Germline CDR1 and CDR2: LNHDA and SQIVND (reference sequence). V was shortened by 3 bases and J by 14 bases, with 17 bases between the two germline ends. The CDR3 loop spans 14 amino acids. DNA of the CDR3: TGTGCCAGTAGTATCGGCTCCTCTGGGGAAGCCCTCCACTTT. Its protein product is CASSIGSSGEALHF.

The chain has TRBV30 and TRBJ2-1, with unresolved D. V lost 0 bases and J lost 6, with 9 bases in between. The CDR3 extends over 13 amino acids. CDR1 GTSNPN and CDR2 SVGIG come from the germline V gene (reference sequence). The CDR3 DNA sequence: TGTGCCTGGAGTGTATTGGATTTCAATGAGCAGTTCTTC. Its protein product is CAWSVLDFNEQFF.

The chain combines TRBV19 with TRBJ2-1; D uncertain. This CDR3 contains 19 residues. Looked up from germline, CDR1 is LNHDA and CDR2 is SQIVND (reference sequence). Trimming shortened V by 0 bases and J by 0 bases, and 18 bases separated the two germline ends. This CDR3 is CASSIDGIGVLSSYNEQFF. The CDR3 DNA reads TGTGCCAGTAGTATAGATGGAATAGGAGTCCTCAGCTCCTACAATGAGCAGTTCTTC.

This chain links TRBV7-9 with TRBJ1-5; the D is unclear. Germline loops: CDR1 SEHNR, CDR2 FQNEAQ (reference sequence). The V end was cut by 5 bases, the J end by 3 bases, with 5 bases between. The CDR3 totals 12 residues. For the CDR3, the DNA is TGTGCCAGCAGCAGCGACAATCAGCCCCAGCATTTT. Encoded protein: CASSSDNQPQHF.

V and J are TRBV19 and TRBJ2-4; no clear D gene. The germline gives CDR1 LNHDA, CDR2 SQIVND (reference sequence). CDR3 length equals 16 residues. Trimming pared 4 bases from V and 2 bases from J, leaving 15 bases between. The CDR3 DNA is TGTGCCAGTAGTACCCCCAGCACAGCCTCCAAAAACATTCAGTACTTC. Amino acid sequence: CASSTPSTASKNIQYF. Based on the CDR3 plus reference TRBV19 and TRBJ2-4, the full variable domain is DGGITQSPKYLFRKEGQNVTLSCEQNLNHDAMYWYRQDPGQGLRLIYYSQIVNDFQKGDIAEGYSVSREKKESFPLTVTSAQKNPTAFYLCASSTPSTASKNIQYFGAGTRLSVL.

This clone was detected only once. V gene TRBV27 combines with J gene TRBJ2-1; TRBD2 matches at 14 bases. V gave up 4 bases and J gave up 9 bases; unmatched junction bases: 5. CDR1 is MNHEY, CDR2 SMNVEV, per germline (reference sequence). This CDR3 spans 15 amino acids. The CDR3 nucleotides are TGTGCCAGCAGTTGGGGGACTAGCGGGAGAGGTGAGCAGTTCTTC. Translation gives CASSWGTSGRGEQFF.

The chain joins TRBV5-1 to TRBJ2-1, with D tentatively TRBD2 (6 bases). Germline loops: CDR1 SGHRS, CDR2 YFSETQ. The CDR3 runs to 13 residues. V lost 4 bases, J lost 8 bases, and 13 bases lay in between. The CDR3 DNA follows: TGCGCCAGCAGCAGTAGTCCGGGGGATGAGCAGTTCTTC. It specifies CASSSSPGDEQFF.

This chain uses TRBV13 with TRBJ1-2, with a tentative D call TRBD1 (5 bases). CDR1 is PRHDT and CDR2 is FYEKMQ in the germline V gene (reference sequence). The CDR3 has 12 residues. The V and J ends lost 5 bases and 8 bases respectively, with 12 bases between them. The CDR3 here is CASSEGTEGYTF. The CDR3 DNA sequence: TGTGCCAGCAGCGAAGGGACGGAGGGCTACACCTTC.

The chain joins TRBV29-1 to TRBJ2-1; D is undetermined. Germline CDR1 is SQVTM and CDR2 is ANQGSEA. The CDR3 extends over 13 amino acids. Trimming pared 0 bases from V and 7 bases from J, leaving 10 bases between. This CDR3 reads CSVEETLGNEQFF. As DNA, the CDR3 is TGCAGCGTTGAAGAAACCTTAGGAAATGAGCAGTTCTTC.